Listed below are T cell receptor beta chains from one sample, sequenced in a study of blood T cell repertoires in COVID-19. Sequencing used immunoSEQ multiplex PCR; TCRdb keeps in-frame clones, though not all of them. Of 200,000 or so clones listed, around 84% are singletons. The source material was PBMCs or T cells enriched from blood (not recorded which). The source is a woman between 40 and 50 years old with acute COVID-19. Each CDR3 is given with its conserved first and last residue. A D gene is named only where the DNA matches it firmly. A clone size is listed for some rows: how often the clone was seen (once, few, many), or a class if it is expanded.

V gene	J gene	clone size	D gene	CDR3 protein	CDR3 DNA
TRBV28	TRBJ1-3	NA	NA	CASSLFGQGYTIYF	TGTGCCAGCAGTTTATTCGGGCAGGGATACACCATATATTTT
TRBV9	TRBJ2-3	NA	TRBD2	CASSVEPSGGGTDTQYF	TGTGCCAGCAGCGTAGAGCCTAGCGGGGGGGGCACAGATACGCAGTATTTT
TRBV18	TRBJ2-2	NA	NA	CASSPPWRANTGELFF	TGTGCCAGCTCACCACCGTGGCGGGCGAACACCGGGGAGCTGTTTTTT
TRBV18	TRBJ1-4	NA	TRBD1	CASSLDRVDEKLFF	TGTGCCAGCTCCCTGGACAGGGTTGATGAAAAACTGTTTTTT
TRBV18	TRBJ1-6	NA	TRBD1	CASSPRTGDNSPLHF	TGTGCCAGCTCACCAAGGACAGGGGATAATTCACCCCTCCACTTT
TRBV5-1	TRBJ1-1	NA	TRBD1	CASSLERDSTRNTEAFF	TGCGCCAGCAGCTTGGAACGGGACAGCACGAGGAACACTGAAGCTTTCTTT
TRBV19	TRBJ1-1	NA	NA	CASSISRNTEAFF	TGTGCCAGTAGTATCTCCAGGAACACTGAAGCTTTCTTT
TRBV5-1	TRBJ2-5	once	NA	CASSLDPRGETQYF	TGCGCCAGCAGCTTGGACCCCCGAGGGGAGACCCAGTACTTC
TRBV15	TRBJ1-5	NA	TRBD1	CATSRELQGNQPQHF	TGTGCCACCAGCAGGGAATTACAGGGGAATCAGCCCCAGCATTTT
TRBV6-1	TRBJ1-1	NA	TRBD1	CASSDQGENTEAFF	TGTGCCAGCAGTGACCAGGGGGAGAACACTGAAGCTTTCTTT
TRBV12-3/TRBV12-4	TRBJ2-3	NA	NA	CASSRVRDTQYF	TGTGCCAGCAGTCGGGTGCGGGATACGCAGTATTTT
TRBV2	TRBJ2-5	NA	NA	CASSPDKIQETQYF	TGTGCCAGCAGTCCGGACAAGATTCAAGAGACCCAGTACTTC
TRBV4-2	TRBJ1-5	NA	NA	CASSQGTNQQPQHF	TGTGCCAGCAGCCAAGGAACTAATCAGCAGCCCCAGCATTTT
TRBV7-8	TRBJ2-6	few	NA	CASSRVPDGGLIGTF	TGTGCCAGCAGCCGCGTCCCGGACGGAGGATTGATCGGGACTTTC
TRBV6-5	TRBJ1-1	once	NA	CASSYSGVRGNTEAFF	TGTGCCAGCAGTTACTCGGGGGTGCGGGGGAACACTGAAGCTTTCTTT
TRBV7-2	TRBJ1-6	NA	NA	CASSIALGSGSPLHF	TGTGCCAGCAGCATAGCCCTAGGGAGCGGTTCACCCCTCCACTTT
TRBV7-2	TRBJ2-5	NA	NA	CASSPPPRETQYF	TGTGCCAGCAGCCCACCTCCACGGGAGACCCAGTACTTC
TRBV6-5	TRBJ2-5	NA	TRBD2	CASSFLAGWETQYF	TGTGCCAGCAGTTTCCTAGCGGGCTGGGAGACCCAGTACTTC
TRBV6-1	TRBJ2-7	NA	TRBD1	CASSERGHSSYEQYF	TGTGCCAGCAGTGAAAGGGGGCATAGCTCCTACGAGCAGTACTTC
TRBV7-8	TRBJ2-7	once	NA	CASSLRLGEQYF	TGTGCCAGCAGCTTAAGACTCGGCGAGCAGTACTTC
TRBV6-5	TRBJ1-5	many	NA	CASSSRYGGGNQPQHF	TGTGCCAGCAGTTCTCGGTACGGGGGAGGAAATCAGCCCCAGCATTTT
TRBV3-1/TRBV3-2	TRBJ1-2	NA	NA	CASSQDTSFYGYTF	TGTGCCAGCAGCCAAGATACGAGCTTCTATGGCTACACCTTC
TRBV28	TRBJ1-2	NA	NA	CASNRQPLYGYTF	TGTGCCAGCAATCGACAGCCGCTTTATGGCTACACCTTC
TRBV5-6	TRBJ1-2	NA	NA	CASSLDRVSYGYTF	TGTGCCAGCAGCTTGGACAGGGTTAGCTATGGCTACACCTTC
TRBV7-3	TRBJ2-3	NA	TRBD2	CASSPQGQRGIDTQYF	TGTGCCAGCAGCCCCCAGGGCCAGCGGGGGATAGATACGCAGTATTTT
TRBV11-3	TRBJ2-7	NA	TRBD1	CASSLETGAYEQYF	TGTGCCAGCAGCTTAGAAACAGGGGCCTACGAGCAGTACTTC
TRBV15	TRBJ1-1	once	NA	CATGQGFGSRTEAFF	TGTGCCACCGGTCAGGGGTTTGGGTCGAGAACTGAAGCTTTCTTT
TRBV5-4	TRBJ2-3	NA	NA	CASSLGAPTDTQYF	TGTGCCAGCAGCTTGGGGGCCCCCACAGATACGCAGTATTTT
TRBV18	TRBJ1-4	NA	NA	CASSPRAETFNEKLFF	TGTGCCAGCTCACCACGCGCGGAGACCTTTAATGAAAAACTGTTTTTT
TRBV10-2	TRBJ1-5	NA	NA	CASSEGAGSNQPQHF	TGCGCCAGCAGTGAGGGCGCAGGTAGCAATCAGCCCCAGCATTTT
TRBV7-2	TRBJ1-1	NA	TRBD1	CASSVRTGNTEAFF	TGTGCCAGCAGCGTAAGGACAGGGAACACTGAAGCTTTCTTT
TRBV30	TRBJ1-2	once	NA	CAWSVWSPNYGYTF	TGTGCCTGGAGTGTATGGAGTCCAAACTATGGCTACACCTTC
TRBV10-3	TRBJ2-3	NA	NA	CAIRDTATDTQYF	TGTGCCATTAGGGACACAGCCACAGATACGCAGTATTTT
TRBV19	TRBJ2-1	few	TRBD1	CASSRTGQQYNEQFF	TGTGCCAGTAGTAGAACGGGACAGCAGTACAATGAGCAGTTCTTC
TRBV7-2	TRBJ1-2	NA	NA	CASSFSGAVYGYTF	TGTGCCAGCAGCTTCTCGGGAGCGGTTTATGGCTACACCTTC
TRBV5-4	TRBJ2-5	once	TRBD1	CASSLDRTGGRETQYF	TGTGCCAGCAGCTTGGACCGGACAGGGGGCAGAGAGACCCAGTACTTC
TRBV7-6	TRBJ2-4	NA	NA	CASSLMDSSNIQYF	TGTGCCAGCAGCTTAATGGACAGTTCAAACATTCAGTACTTC
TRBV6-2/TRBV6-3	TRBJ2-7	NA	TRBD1	CASSYRTGGLYEQYF	TGTGCCAGCAGTTACCGGACAGGGGGATTGTACGAGCAGTACTTC
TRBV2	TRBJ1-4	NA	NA	CASRKDTSNEKLFF	TGTGCCAGCAGGAAAGACACCTCTAATGAAAAACTGTTTTTT
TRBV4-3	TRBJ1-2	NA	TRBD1	CASSQDITGAYGYTF	TGCGCCAGCAGCCAAGATATTACAGGGGCCTATGGCTACACCTTC
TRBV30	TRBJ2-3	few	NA	CAWSVLAGTDTQYF	TGTGCCTGGAGTGTACTCGCGGGCACAGATACGCAGTATTTT
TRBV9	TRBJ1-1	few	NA	CASSVAQGNTEAFF	TGTGCCAGCAGCGTAGCTCAGGGGAACACTGAAGCTTTCTTT
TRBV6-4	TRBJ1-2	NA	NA	CASSDRIGGNSGYTF	TGTGCCAGCAGTGATAGGATAGGGGGAAACAGCGGCTACACCTTC
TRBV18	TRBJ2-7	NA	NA	CASSRRSDSSYEQYF	TGTGCCAGCTCACGCCGTTCGGACAGCTCCTACGAGCAGTACTTC
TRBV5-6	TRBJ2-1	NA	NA	CASSLQSLEQFF	TGTGCCAGCAGCTTACAGTCCCTTGAGCAGTTCTTC
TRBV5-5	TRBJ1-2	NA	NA	CASSSWDNNGYTF	TGTGCCAGCAGCAGTTGGGACAACAATGGCTACACCTTC
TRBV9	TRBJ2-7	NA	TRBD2	CASSPVAGGTYEQYF	TGTGCCAGCAGCCCAGTAGCGGGGGGGACCTACGAGCAGTACTTC